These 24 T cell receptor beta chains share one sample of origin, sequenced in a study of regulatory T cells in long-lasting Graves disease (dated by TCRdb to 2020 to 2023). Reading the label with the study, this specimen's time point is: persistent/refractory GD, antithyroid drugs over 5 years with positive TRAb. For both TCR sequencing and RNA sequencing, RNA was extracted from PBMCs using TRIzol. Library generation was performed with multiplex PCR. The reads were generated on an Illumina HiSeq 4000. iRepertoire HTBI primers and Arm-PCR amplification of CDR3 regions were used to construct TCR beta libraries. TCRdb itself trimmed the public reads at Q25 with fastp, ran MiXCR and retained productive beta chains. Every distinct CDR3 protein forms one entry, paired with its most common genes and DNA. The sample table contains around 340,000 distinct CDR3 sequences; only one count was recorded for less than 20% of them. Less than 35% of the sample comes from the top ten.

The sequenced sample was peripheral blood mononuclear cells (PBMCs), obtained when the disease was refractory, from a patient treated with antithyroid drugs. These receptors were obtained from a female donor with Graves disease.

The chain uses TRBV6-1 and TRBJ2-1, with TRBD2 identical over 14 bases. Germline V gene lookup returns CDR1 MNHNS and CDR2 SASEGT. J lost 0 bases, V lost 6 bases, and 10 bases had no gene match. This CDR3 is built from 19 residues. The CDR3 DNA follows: TGTGCCAGCAGGCACGGGACTAGCGGGGGACAAAGCTCCTACAATGAGCAGTTCTTC. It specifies CASRHGTSGGQSSYNEQFF.

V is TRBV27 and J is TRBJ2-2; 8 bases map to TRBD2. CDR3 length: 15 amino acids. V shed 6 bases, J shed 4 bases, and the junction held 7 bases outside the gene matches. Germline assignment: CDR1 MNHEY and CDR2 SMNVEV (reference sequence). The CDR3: CASREVAGLTGELFF. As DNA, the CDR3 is TGTGCCAGCAGAGAAGTAGCGGGACTCACCGGGGAGCTGTTTTTT.

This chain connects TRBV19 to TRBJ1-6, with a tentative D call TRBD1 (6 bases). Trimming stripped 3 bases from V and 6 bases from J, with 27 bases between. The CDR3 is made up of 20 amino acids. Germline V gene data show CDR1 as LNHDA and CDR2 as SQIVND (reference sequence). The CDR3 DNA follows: TGTGCCAGTAGTATCCGGACTAATCGGGGGGGCCGATTCCCTAATTCACCCCTCCACTTT. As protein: CASSIRTNRGGRFPNSPLHF.

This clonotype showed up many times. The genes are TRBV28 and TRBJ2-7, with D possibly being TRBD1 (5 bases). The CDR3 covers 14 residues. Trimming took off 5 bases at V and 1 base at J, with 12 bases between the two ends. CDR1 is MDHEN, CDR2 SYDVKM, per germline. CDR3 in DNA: TGTGCCAGCAGTATCATAGGGGCGTCCTACGAGCAGTACTTC. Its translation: CASSIIGASYEQYF.

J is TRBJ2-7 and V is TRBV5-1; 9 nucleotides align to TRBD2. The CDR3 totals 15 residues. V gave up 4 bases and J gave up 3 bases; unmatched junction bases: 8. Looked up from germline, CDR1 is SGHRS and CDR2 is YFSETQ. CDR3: CASSPRGAGGYEQYF. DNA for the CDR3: TGCGCCAGCAGCCCCAGGGGAGCGGGGGGCTACGAGCAGTACTTC.

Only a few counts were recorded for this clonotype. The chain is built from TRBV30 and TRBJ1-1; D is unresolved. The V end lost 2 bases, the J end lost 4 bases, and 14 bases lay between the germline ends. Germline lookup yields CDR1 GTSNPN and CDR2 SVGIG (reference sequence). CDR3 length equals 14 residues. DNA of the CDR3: TGTGCCTGGAGTCCTATTTACCCCTTCACTGAAGCTTTCTTT. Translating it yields CAWSPIYPFTEAFF.

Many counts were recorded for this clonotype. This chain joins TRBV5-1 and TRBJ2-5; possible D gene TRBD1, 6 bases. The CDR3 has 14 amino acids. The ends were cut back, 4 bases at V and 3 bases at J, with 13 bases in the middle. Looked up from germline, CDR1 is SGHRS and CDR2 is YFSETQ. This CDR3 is CASSMIGQKETQYF. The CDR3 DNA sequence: TGCGCCAGCAGCATGATTGGACAGAAAGAGACCCAGTACTTC.

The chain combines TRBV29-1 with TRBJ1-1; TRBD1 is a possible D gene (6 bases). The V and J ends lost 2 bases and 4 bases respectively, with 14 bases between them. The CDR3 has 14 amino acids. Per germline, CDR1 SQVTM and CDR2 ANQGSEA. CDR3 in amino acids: CSVEKGGLATEAFF. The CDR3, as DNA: TGCAGCGTTGAAAAGGGGGGTCTGGCCACTGAAGCTTTCTTT.

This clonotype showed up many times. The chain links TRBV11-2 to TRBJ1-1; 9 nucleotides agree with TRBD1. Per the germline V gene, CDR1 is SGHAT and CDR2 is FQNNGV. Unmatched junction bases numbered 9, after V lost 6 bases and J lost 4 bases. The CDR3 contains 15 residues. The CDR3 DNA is TGTGCCAGCAGAGCAAACAGGGGGCTAGTCACTGAAGCTTTCTTT. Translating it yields CASRANRGLVTEAFF.

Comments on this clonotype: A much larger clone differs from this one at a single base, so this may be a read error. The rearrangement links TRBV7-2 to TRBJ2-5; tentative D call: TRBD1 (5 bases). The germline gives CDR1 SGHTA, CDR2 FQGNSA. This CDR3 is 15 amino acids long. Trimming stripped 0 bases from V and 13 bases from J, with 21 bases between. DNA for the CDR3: TGTGCCAGCAGCTTAGCAAGGACACTCTCCTACGAGCGGTACTTC. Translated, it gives CASSLARTLSYERYF. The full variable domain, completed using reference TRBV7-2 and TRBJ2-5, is GAGVSQSPSNKVTEKGKDVELRCDPISGHTALYWYRQSLGQGLEFLIYFQGNSAPDKSGLPSDRFSAERTGGSVSTLTIQRTQQEDSAVYLCASSLARTLSYERYFGPGTRLLVL.

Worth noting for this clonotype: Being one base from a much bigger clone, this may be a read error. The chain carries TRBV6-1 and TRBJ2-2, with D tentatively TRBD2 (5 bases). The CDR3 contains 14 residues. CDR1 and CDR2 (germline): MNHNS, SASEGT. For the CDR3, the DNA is TGTGCCAGCTGGCCCAAGGCAAACACCGGGGAGCTGCTTTTT. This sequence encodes CASWPKANTGELLF.

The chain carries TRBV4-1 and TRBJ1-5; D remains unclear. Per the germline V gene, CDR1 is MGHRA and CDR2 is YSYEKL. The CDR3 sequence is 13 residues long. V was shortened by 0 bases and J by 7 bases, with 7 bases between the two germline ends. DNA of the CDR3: TGCGCCAGCAGCCAAGATGCCCAGCAGCCCCAGCATTTT. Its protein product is CASSQDAQQPQHF.

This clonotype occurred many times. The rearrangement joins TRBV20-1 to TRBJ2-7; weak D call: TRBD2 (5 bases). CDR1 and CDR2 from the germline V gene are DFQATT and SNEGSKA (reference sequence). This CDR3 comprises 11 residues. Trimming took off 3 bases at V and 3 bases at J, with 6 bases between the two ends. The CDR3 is CSARDFYEQYF. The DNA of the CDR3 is TGCAGTGCTAGGGACTTCTACGAGCAGTACTTC.

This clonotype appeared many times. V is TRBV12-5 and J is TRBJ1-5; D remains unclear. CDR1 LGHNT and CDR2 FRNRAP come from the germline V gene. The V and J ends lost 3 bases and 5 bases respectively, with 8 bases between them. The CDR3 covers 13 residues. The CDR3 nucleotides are TGTGCTAGTGGTTTTCTCGAATATCAGCCCCAGCATTTT. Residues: CASGFLEYQPQHF.

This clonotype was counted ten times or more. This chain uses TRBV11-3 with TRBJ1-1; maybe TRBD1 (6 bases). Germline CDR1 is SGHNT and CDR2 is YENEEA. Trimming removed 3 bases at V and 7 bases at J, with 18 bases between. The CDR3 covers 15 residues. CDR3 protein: CASSLWTDLQGEAFF. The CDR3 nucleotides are TGTGCCAGCAGCTTGTGGACAGACTTACAAGGTGAAGCTTTCTTT.

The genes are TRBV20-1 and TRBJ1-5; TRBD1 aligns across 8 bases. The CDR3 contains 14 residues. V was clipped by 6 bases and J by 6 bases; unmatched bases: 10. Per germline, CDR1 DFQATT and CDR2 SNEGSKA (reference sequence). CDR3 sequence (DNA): TGCAGTGCCGAGCAGGGGGCAGGCAGTCAGCCCCAGCATTTT. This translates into CSAEQGAGSQPQHF.

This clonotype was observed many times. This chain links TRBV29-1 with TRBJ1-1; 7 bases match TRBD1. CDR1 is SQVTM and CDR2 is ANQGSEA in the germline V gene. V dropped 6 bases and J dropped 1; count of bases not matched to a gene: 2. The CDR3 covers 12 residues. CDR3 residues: CSVDRTNTEAFF. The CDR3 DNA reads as TGCAGCGTGGACAGGACGAACACTGAAGCTTTCTTT.

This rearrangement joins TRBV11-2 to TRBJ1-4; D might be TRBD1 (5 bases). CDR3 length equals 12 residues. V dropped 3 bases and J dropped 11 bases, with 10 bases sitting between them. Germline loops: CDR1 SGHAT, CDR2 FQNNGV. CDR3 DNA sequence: TGTGCCAGCAGCTTGGGGGACTTCAAACTGTTTTTT. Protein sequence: CASSLGDFKLFF.

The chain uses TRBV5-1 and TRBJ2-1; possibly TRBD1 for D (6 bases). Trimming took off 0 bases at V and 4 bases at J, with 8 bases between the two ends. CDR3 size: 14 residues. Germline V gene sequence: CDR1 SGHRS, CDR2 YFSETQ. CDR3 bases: TGCGCCAGCAGCTTGGGACAGGAGTACAATGAGCAGTTCTTC. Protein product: CASSLGQEYNEQFF.

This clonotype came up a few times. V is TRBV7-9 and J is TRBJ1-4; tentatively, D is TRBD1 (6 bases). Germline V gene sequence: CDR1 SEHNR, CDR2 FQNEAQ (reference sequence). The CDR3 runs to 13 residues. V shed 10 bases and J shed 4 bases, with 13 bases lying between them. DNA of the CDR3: TGTGCCACTCAGGGGCAGAGTAATGAAAAACTGTTTTTT. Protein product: CATQGQSNEKLFF.

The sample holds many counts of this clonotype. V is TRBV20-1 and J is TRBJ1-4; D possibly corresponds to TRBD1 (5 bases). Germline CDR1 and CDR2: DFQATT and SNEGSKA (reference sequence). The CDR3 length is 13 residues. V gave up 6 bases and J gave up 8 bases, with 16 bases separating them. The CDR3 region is CSATDTLGEKLFF. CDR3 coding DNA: TGCAGTGCGACAGACACGTTGGGGGAAAAACTGTTTTTT.

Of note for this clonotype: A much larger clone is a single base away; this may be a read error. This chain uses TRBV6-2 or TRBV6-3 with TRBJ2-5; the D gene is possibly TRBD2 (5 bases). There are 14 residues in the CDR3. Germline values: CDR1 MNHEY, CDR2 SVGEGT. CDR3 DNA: TGTGCCGGCAGTTACTCTTCGGGGATGGAGACCCAGTACTTC. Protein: CAGSYSSGMETQYF.

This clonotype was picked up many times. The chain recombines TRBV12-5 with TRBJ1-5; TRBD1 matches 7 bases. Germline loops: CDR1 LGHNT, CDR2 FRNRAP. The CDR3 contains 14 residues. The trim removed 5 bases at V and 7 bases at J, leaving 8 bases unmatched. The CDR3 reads CASGDRVIEQPQHF. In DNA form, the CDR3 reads TGTGCTAGTGGTGACAGGGTAATCGAGCAGCCCCAGCATTTT.

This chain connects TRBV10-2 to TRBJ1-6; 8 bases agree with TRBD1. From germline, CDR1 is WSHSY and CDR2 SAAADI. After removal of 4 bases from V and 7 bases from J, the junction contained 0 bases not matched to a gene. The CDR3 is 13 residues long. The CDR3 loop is CASSGQGNSPLHF. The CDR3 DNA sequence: TGCGCCAGCAGTGGACAGGGGAATTCACCCCTCCACTTT.